This entry lists 20 T cell receptor beta chains sequenced from one sample in a study of T cells in severe cutaneous drug reactions. Libraries were made by iRepertoire multiplex PCR with TCR subtype-specific primers for bulk and single-cell sequencing. TCRdb reprocessed the multiplex PCR reads; each CDR3 protein has one entry and no DNA is given. The table gives 2,000 or so distinct CDR3 sequences; the top ten clones make up roughly 30% of it. Carbamazepine had induced Stevens-Johnson syndrome or toxic epidermal necrolysis in the sequenced donors. The source material was PBMCs. The receptors stem from a human donor with Stevens-Johnson syndrome, a severe cutaneous drug reaction.

The chain uses TRBV20-1 and TRBJ2-1; TCRdb calls TRBD1, which cannot be checked without DNA. In germline, CDR1 is DFQATT, CDR2 SNEGSKA (reference sequence). The CDR3 extends over 15 amino acids. The CDR3: CSASPRWSSYNEQFF.

This clonotype is labeled medium-sized based on frequency. This CDR3 is CASSQHQDGYNEQFF. J is TRBJ2-1 and V is TRBV5-1. CDR3 length equals 15 residues. Germline lookup yields CDR1 SGHRS and CDR2 YFSETQ.

This clonotype is identified as large from frequency. The chain's CDR3 is CASSYGVTNQPQHF. The V and J genes are TRBV6-2 or TRBV6-3 and TRBJ1-5. Germline V gene sequence: CDR1 MNHEY, CDR2 SVGEGT. The CDR3 is 14 amino acids.

The chain recombines TRBV7-9 with TRBJ1-2. The CDR3 is 14 residues long. The germline gives CDR1 SEHNR, CDR2 FQNEAQ (reference sequence). Here the CDR3 reads CASSLGKTDYGYTF.

This clonotype is classed as medium-sized (0.01 to 0.1%) by frequency. The chain has TRBV7-9 and TRBJ2-1. The CDR3 length is 14 residues. Germline V lookup: CDR1 SEHNR, CDR2 FQNEAQ (reference sequence). CDR3 loop: CASSPERGNNEQFF.

The gene calls are TRBV10-2 and TRBJ2-1; TCRdb outputs TRBD2, but without DNA this stays unchecked. There are 14 residues in the CDR3. From germline, CDR1 is WSHSY and CDR2 SAAADI. The chain's CDR3 is CASNLAGGPNEQFF.

Its frequency marks this clonotype as medium-sized. The CDR3 reads CASSSNSPTSGATDTQYF. This sequence joins TRBV7-9 and TRBJ2-3; without DNA, the TCRdb call of TRBD2 cannot be checked. The germline V gene has CDR1 SEHNR and CDR2 FQNEAQ (reference sequence). The CDR3 has 18 amino acids.

By frequency, this clonotype is medium-sized. V usage is TRBV2 and J usage is TRBJ1-3; with no DNA, the TCRdb D assignment of TRBD1 cannot be verified. The V gene's germline CDR1 is SNHLY and CDR2 FYNNEI. The CDR3 is 17 amino acids. This chain's CDR3 is CASSPLDQMSSGNTIYF.

V and J are TRBV20-1 and TRBJ2-1; the D gene TCRdb calls, TRBD2, cannot be checked with no DNA. Per the germline V gene, CDR1 is DFQATT and CDR2 is SNEGSKA (reference sequence). This CDR3 is built from 14 residues. The CDR3 loop reads CSARAFSDSMRQFF.

This clonotype shows up as medium-sized (0.01 to 0.1%) by frequency. This rearrangement joins TRBV28 to TRBJ2-5. Germline loops: CDR1 MDHEN, CDR2 SYDVKM. The CDR3 sequence is 11 residues long. CDR3: CASSSSRTQYF.

This clonotype is labeled medium-sized based on frequency. The chain employs TRBV28 and TRBJ2-2; TCRdb gives TRBD1 as the D gene, but with no DNA this cannot be confirmed. The length of the CDR3 is 16 residues. Germline values: CDR1 MDHEN, CDR2 SYDVKM. The CDR3 region is CASSFPSGSRTGELFF.

The chain links TRBV20-1 to TRBJ2-2. There are 13 residues in the CDR3. The germline V gene has CDR1 DFQATT and CDR2 SNEGSKA (reference sequence). CDR3 sequence reads: CSARVLNTGELFF.

This clonotype is classed as medium-sized by frequency. V usage is TRBV18 and J usage is TRBJ2-1; as DNA is missing, the TRBD2 call by TCRdb cannot be tested. CDR1 and CDR2 from the germline V gene are KGHSH and LQKENI. The CDR3 is made up of 16 amino acids. CDR3 residues: CASSPDTSGTYNEQFF.

This clonotype is identified as medium-sized from frequency. The chain joins TRBV19 to TRBJ1-5; checking the TCRdb D call of TRBD1 is not possible without DNA. CDR1 and CDR2 from the germline V gene are LNHDA and SQIVND (reference sequence). The CDR3 runs to 17 residues. This CDR3 is CASSTGTGMTSNQPQHF.

J is TRBJ1-2 and V is TRBV29-1. The CDR3 contains 15 residues. The germline gives CDR1 SQVTM, CDR2 ANQGSEA. This chain's CDR3 is CSVDDPKGNNYGYTF.

Considering frequency, this clonotype is medium-sized (0.01 to 0.1%). J is TRBJ2-1 and V is TRBV28; TCRdb lists TRBD2, though no DNA is available to test this call. The germline gives CDR1 MDHEN, CDR2 SYDVKM. The CDR3 covers 14 residues. The CDR3 sequence: CASSFTGLAYEQFF.

This clonotype is deemed medium-sized (0.01 to 0.1%) by its frequency. V usage is TRBV12-3 or TRBV12-4 and J usage is TRBJ2-5; the TCRdb D gene call, TRBD1, has no DNA to confirm it. The CDR3 sequence is 14 residues long. CDR3: CASSLSGQVETQYF.

By frequency, this clonotype registers medium-sized (0.01 to 0.1%). The chain joins TRBV6-2 or TRBV6-3 to TRBJ2-1; TCRdb calls TRBD2, which cannot be checked without DNA. The CDR3 consists of 15 residues. Germline lookup yields CDR1 MNHEY and CDR2 SVGEGT. The CDR3 loop reads CASSPGLADYNEQFF.

This clonotype ranks as medium-sized in terms of frequency. This sequence joins TRBV6-1 and TRBJ1-1. From germline, CDR1 is MNHNS and CDR2 SASEGT. This CDR3 comprises 14 residues. The CDR3 is CASSLVNMNTEAFF.

V gene TRBV20-1 combines with J gene TRBJ2-1; the TCRdb D gene call, TRBD1, has no DNA to confirm it. Germline-derived CDR1 and CDR2 are DFQATT and SNEGSKA (reference sequence). The CDR3 length is 12 residues. The CDR3 here is CSARYGPPEQFF.